A selection of T cell receptor beta chains follows, all from one sample in a study of CD8+ T cells in alopecia areata. Sequenced by immunoSEQ multiplex PCR; TCRdb stores in-frame clones only, minus some. The sample consists of 75,000 to 85,000 clones, approximately 72% of them appearing once. The sequenced sample was CD8+ T cells sorted from blood, obtained at week 24, from a patient treated with tofacitinib. The receptors here all came from a human donor with alopecia areata. CDR3s include the opening cysteine and the closing phenylalanine or tryptophan.

V: TRBV30
J: TRBJ2-1
CDR3: CAWSETSGISNEQFF

V: TRBV10-2
J: TRBJ2-6
CDR3: CASSESGRHSGANVLTF

V: TRBV5-6
J: TRBJ2-7
CDR3: CASSLSVRDYEQYF

V: TRBV4-1
J: TRBJ2-7
CDR3: CASSQVSSAYEQYF

V: TRBV7-3
J: TRBJ1-6
CDR3: CASSFGGNSPLHF

V: TRBV7-2
J: TRBJ2-1
CDR3: CASRRGSEQFF

V: TRBV10-2
J: TRBJ2-6
CDR3: CASSAPGANVLTF

V: TRBV5-1
J: TRBJ1-2
CDR3: CASTWDVGVGDGYTF

V: TRBV5-6
J: TRBJ2-2
CDR3: CASSLLWVAGENTGELFF

V: TRBV29-1
J: TRBJ2-3
CDR3: CSVEDANTQYF

V: TRBV19
J: TRBJ1-2
CDR3: CASKPGQAPLFYGYTF

V: TRBV27
J: TRBJ2-7
CDR3: CASRSVPGQGVYEAYEQYF

V: TRBV2
J: TRBJ1-1
CDR3: CASSEVGNGDTEAFF

V: TRBV5-5
J: TRBJ2-2
CDR3: CASSRAGRDTGELFF

V: TRBV4-3
J: TRBJ2-7
CDR3: CASSQSAGTLFYEQYF

V: TRBV13
J: TRBJ2-7
CDR3: CASSFGDGAYEQYF

V: TRBV5-4
J: TRBJ2-7
CDR3: CASSPGGAGEQYF

V: TRBV7-9
J: TRBJ2-2
CDR3: CASSLPNTGELFF

V: TRBV5-6
J: TRBJ1-1
CDR3: CASSYGQGDTEAFF

V: TRBV28
J: TRBJ2-7
CDR3: CASSPGTDYEQYF

V: TRBV10-2
J: TRBJ2-1
CDR3: CASSEHGTSGIYNEQFF

V: TRBV7-2
J: TRBJ2-7
CDR3: CASSLGPEGYEQYF

V: TRBV5-6
J: TRBJ2-7
CDR3: CASSHRSYEQYF

V: TRBV7-8
J: TRBJ2-1
CDR3: CASSPRTSGSYNEQFF

V: TRBV4-1
J: TRBJ2-1
CDR3: CASSQEGIQTLAGGSNEQFF

V: TRBV7-3
J: TRBJ2-1
CDR3: CASSLTDRGDEQFF

V: TRBV30
J: TRBJ2-1
CDR3: CAWTRGTGPDEQFF

V: TRBV9
J: TRBJ2-5
CDR3: CASSAGDRQETQYF

V: TRBV11-2
J: TRBJ2-5
CDR3: CASSLAWGETQYF